These T cell receptor beta chains were read from a single sample in a study of T cells expressing NK-cell markers. TCRdb re-analyzed the 5' RACE reads; it lists each CDR3 protein once, without DNA. This sample's table reports 350,000 to 400,000 distinct CDR3 sequences. Specimen: blood T cells: a sorted CD56 or NKG2C T cell subset, CD4+ or CD8+ T cells, or bulk PBMC T cells (not recorded which). Source of these receptors: a woman aged 45 to 65 in good health. Both conserved end residues are part of each CDR3.

CDR3aa | j_gene | v_gene
CASSSGAVHYGYTF | TRBJ1-2 | TRBV12-3/TRBV12-4
CASSRLGESENIQYF | TRBJ2-4 | TRBV18
CSARAQGSAYNEQFF | TRBJ2-1 | TRBV20-1
CASSQHGRNSPLHF | TRBJ1-6 | TRBV6-1
CSASKGEETQYF | TRBJ2-5 | TRBV20-1
CASSADRFSGNTIYF | TRBJ1-3 | TRBV9
CATLGIRSGANVLTF | TRBJ2-6 | TRBV2
CASSLDRGSYEQYF | TRBJ2-7 | TRBV5-1
CASSQGQGATPETQYF | TRBJ2-5 | TRBV4-2
CATSREIAGSVGDTQYF | TRBJ2-3 | TRBV15
CSARAHRGSQETQYF | TRBJ2-5 | TRBV20-1
CASSFLGRERFTDTQYF | TRBJ2-3 | TRBV12-3/TRBV12-4
CASSATGGESEQYF | TRBJ2-7 | TRBV6-6
CAGQLAGGPHEQFF | TRBJ2-1 | TRBV28
CASSPRDRPNYEQYF | TRBJ2-7 | TRBV18
CASSLPPRRDRSETQYF | TRBJ2-5 | TRBV5-1
CASSGRQNQETQYF | TRBJ2-5 | TRBV7-9
CASSPRQNSNQPQHF | TRBJ1-5 | TRBV18
CASSWTDNTGELFF | TRBJ2-2 | TRBV6-4
CASSLPDRASGELFF | TRBJ2-2 | TRBV5-6
CSARARAVSTDTQYF | TRBJ2-3 | TRBV20-1
CASRKAELYNEQFF | TRBJ2-1 | TRBV3-1
CSVQDGYNEQFF | TRBJ2-1 | TRBV29-1
CASRPPFRDGLFKNIQYF | TRBJ2-4 | TRBV28
CASSPTRLTGEVGQFF | TRBJ2-1 | TRBV2
CASSFPSGLQYF | TRBJ2-5 | TRBV12-3/TRBV12-4
CSVEYLDTQYF | TRBJ2-3 | TRBV29-1
CASSPHRAGELFF | TRBJ2-2 | TRBV3-1
CASRATTGPEAFF | TRBJ1-1 | TRBV6-2/TRBV6-3
CASSLPPATYEQYF | TRBJ2-7 | TRBV7-2
CASSRIQGLSGANVLTF | TRBJ2-6 | TRBV4-1
CASSLLGSLVREQYF | TRBJ2-7 | TRBV7-9